The clone carrying this T cell receptor (beta chain) came up a few times. What it binds is unknown. The time point denotes: cycle 4 day 1 (C4D1), after less than seven weeks of nivolumab. Each patient's relapse followed autologous stem cell transplantation, and brentuximab vedotin exposure varied. The sample belongs to a study of PD-1 blockade in classical Hodgkin lymphoma. Study-level findings and limits: By C4D1, diversity of CD4+ TCRs had risen significantly, whereas that of CD8+ TCRs had not. Similar baseline diversity was found in complete responders and newly diagnosed patients. Factors driving the repertoire differences, possibly disease activity or prior therapy, remain undefined.

Sequencing was performed with immunoSEQ multiplex PCR; in TCRdb, only in-frame clones are kept and a portion is missing. The data contain about 17,000 clones, approximately 83% of them singletons. CDR3 length: 16 residues. Per germline, CDR1 SEHNR and CDR2 FQNEAQ (reference sequence). The J segment lost 9 bases and the V segment lost 5 bases, leaving 12 bases of the junction unmatched. Sequencing was performed on peripheral blood mononuclear cells (PBMCs), taken before the fourth cycle of nivolumab. This clonotype originated in a human donor with classical Hodgkin lymphoma. The genes are TRBV7-9 and TRBJ2-7, with 14 bases that match TRBD2. In DNA, the CDR3 is TGTGCCAGCAGCCGACTAGCGGGGGGGCAGGTCGCCGGGCAGTACTTC. Its translation is CASSRLAGGQVAGQYF.